This paragraph covers one T cell receptor (beta chain) sequence. Antigen specificity is unknown. Time point reported: blood 2 weeks post-SBRT. Treatment described: 15 Gy SBRT to primary tumor, nephrectomy 4 weeks later. After SBRT, blood was collected at 2 and 4 weeks, plus baseline. The tumor was a clear cell renal cell carcinoma. The sample belongs to a study of radiation and T cells in renal cell carcinoma. TCRdb's table, derived via immunoSEQ multiplex PCR, lists solely in-frame clones and lacks some. The table lists around 70,000 clones, about 81% of them singletons. Findings and limits, study-wide: In blood, top tumor clones expanded by 2 weeks, shrinking by 4.

CDR1 is SGHAT and CDR2 is FQNNGV in the germline V gene. This CDR3 spans 17 amino acids. V shed 4 bases, J shed 0 bases, and the junction held 9 bases outside the gene matches. The chain is built from TRBV11-2 and TRBJ2-1; TRBD2 matches 7 bases. Specimen: blood, collected from a patient whose treatment included radiotherapy and nephrectomy. This clonotype originated in a man in his sixties with renal cell carcinoma. CDR3 protein: CASSSRAGLGSYNEQFF. Here the CDR3 DNA reads TGTGCCAGCAGCTCCCGTGCTGGACTAGGCTCCTACAATGAGCAGTTCTTC.